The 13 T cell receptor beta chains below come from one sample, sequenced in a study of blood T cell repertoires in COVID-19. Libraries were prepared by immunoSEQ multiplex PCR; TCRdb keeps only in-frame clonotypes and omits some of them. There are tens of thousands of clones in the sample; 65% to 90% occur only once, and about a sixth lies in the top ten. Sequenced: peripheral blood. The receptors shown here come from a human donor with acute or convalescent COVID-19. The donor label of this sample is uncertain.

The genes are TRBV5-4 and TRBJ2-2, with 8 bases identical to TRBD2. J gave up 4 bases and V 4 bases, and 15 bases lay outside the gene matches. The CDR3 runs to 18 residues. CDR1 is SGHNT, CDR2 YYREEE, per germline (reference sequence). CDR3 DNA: TGTGCCAGCAGCCTACCCGGCGCGGGGGGCGGTAGCACCGGGGAGCTGTTTTTT. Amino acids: CASSLPGAGGGSTGELFF.

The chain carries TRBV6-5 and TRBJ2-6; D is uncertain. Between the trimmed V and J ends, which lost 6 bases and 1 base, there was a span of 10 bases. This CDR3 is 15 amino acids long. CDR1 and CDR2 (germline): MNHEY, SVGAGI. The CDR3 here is CASRARSSGANVLTF. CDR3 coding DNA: TGTGCCAGCAGAGCTAGATCTTCTGGGGCCAACGTCCTGACTTTC.

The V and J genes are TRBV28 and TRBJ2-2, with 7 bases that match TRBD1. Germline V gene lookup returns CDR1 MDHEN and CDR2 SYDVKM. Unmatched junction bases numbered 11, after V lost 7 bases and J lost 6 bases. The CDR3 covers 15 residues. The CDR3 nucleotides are TGTGCCAGCACCCGGGGACAGCAACTGGCCGGGGAGCTGTTTTTT. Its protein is CASTRGQQLAGELFF.

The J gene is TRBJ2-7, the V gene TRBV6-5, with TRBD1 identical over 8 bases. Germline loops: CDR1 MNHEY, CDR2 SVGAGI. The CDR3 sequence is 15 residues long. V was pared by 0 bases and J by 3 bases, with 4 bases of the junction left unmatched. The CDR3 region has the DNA TGTGCCAGCAGTTACTCGGCAGGGGGCGACTACGAGCAGTACTTC. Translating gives CASSYSAGGDYEQYF.

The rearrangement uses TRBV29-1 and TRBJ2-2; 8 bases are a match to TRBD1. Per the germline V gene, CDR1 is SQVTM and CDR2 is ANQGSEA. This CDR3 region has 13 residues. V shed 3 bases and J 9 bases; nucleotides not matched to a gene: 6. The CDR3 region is CSVDAGQGRELFF. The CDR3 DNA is TGCAGCGTTGACGCCGGACAGGGCCGGGAGCTGTTTTTT.

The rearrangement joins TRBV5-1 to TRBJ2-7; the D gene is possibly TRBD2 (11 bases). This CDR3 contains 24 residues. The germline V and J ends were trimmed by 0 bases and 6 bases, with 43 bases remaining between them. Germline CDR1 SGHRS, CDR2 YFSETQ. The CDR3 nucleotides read TGCGCCAGCAGCTTGGACTTTACCGGGACAGGGGACCTACATACTAGCGGGAGTCCCAGCGAGCAGTACTTC. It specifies CASSLDFTGTGDLHTSGSPSEQYF.

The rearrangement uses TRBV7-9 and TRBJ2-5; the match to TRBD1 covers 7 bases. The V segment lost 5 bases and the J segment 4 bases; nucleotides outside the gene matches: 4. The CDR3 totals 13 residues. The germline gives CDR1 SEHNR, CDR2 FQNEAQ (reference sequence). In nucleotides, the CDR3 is TGTGCCAGCAGCCTGTCAGGGGGAGAGACCCAGTACTTC. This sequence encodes CASSLSGGETQYF.

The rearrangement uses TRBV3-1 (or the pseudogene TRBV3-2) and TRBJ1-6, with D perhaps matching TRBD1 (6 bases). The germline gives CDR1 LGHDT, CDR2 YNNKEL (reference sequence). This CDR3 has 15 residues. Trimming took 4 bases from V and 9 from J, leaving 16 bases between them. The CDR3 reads CASSLAGATGSPLHF. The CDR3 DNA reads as TGTGCCAGCAGCCTTGCAGGGGCAACGGGTTCACCCCTCCACTTT.

CDR3 sequence (DNA): TGTGCCAGCAGTTCCCGTGGGGCCCTATACGAGCAGTACTTC. Amino acids: CASSSRGALYEQYF. The rearrangement joins TRBV6-2 or TRBV6-3 to TRBJ2-7; TRBD1 is a possible D gene (5 bases). The CDR3 is made up of 14 amino acids. Germline lookup yields CDR1 MNHEY and CDR2 SVGEGT. V lost 4 bases and J lost 4, with 14 bases in between.

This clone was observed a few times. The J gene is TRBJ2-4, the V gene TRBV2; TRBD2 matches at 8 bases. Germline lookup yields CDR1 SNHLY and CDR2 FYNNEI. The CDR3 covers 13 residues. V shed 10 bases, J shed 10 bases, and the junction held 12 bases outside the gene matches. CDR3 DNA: TGTGCCACCCGGGGGGGGCCCTATAAGATTCAGTACTTC. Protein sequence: CATRGGPYKIQYF.

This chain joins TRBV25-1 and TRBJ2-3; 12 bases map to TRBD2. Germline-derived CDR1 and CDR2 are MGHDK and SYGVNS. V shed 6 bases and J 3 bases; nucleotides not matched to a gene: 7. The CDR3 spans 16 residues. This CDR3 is CASSQGLAGSTDTQYF. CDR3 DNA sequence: TGTGCCAGCAGCCAAGGACTAGCGGGATCGACAGATACGCAGTATTTT.

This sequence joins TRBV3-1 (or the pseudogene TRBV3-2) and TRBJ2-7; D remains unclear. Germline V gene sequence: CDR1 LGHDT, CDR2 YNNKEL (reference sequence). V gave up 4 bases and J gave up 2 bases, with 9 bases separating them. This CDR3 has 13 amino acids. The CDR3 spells CASSLRLAYEQYF. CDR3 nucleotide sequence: TGTGCCAGCAGCCTACGCCTAGCCTACGAGCAGTACTTC.

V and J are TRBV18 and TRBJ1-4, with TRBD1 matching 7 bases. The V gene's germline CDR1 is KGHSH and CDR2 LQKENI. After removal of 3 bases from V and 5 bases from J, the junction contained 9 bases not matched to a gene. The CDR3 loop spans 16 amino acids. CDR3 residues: CASSPGPVRGNEKLFF. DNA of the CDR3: TGTGCCAGCTCACCCGGCCCGGTCAGGGGGAATGAAAAACTGTTTTTT.